These T cell receptor beta chains were read from a single sample in a study of shared T cell receptors in the human thymus. The table came from immunoSEQ multiplex PCR; TCRdb's copy has only in-frame clones and leaves some out. The table has some 720,000 clones, approximately 88% seen once. These data were also filed under a second study, of human thymus T cells.

Source material: thymocytes. The receptors derive from a boy under three years old with a congenital heart defect. CDR3s include the opening cysteine and the closing phenylalanine or tryptophan. Each record gives: V gene, D gene, clone size, J gene, CDR3 DNA, CDR3 protein. The D gene is left open where the match is weak. A row's size may be missing; if present it is once, few, many or a size class.

TRBV11-2	TRBD2	-	TRBJ2-3	TGTGCCAGCACGGGTCCGGGACTAGCGCCCGAAGGGGATACGCAGTATTTT	CASTGPGLAPEGDTQYF
TRBV5-4	TRBD1	-	TRBJ1-4	TGTGCCAGCAGCTTGGCGGGACAGCAAGCAACTAATGAAAAACTGTTTTTT	CASSLAGQQATNEKLFF
TRBV7-3	TRBD2	-	TRBJ2-3	TGTGCCAGCAGTGGTGGGGTAGCGGGAGGGCCCGGAGATACGCAGTATTTT	CASSGGVAGGPGDTQYF
TRBV2	-	-	TRBJ1-6	TGTGCCAGCATCGATTTCGGGACACCCCTCCACTTT	CASIDFGTPLHF
TRBV30	TRBD2	-	TRBJ2-1	TGTGCCTGGACCGGGACTAGCGGAAATGAGCAGTTCTTC	CAWTGTSGNEQFF
TRBV5-6	TRBD1	-	TRBJ2-7	TGTGCCAGCAGCTTGAGGCAGGGGGTCTACGAGCAGTACTTC	CASSLRQGVYEQYF
TRBV30	-	-	TRBJ2-1	TGTGCCTGGGCCCCAGGGTCCTACAATGAGCAGTTCTTC	CAWAPGSYNEQFF
TRBV27	-	-	TRBJ1-5	TGTGCCAGCAGTTGGGGGGGCGGTCAGCCCCAGCATTTT	CASSWGGGQPQHF
TRBV5-6	-	-	TRBJ2-1	TGTGCCAGCAGCTTGTCGGCTAGAGGCTACAATGAGCAGTTCTTC	CASSLSARGYNEQFF
TRBV29-1	TRBD1	-	TRBJ1-4	TGCAGCGTTCGAGGACAGGGGACTAATGAAAAACTGTTTTTT	CSVRGQGTNEKLFF
TRBV6-6	-	-	TRBJ1-5	TGTGCCAGCAGCCGGACTTGGGACAATCAGCCCCAGCATTTT	CASSRTWDNQPQHF
TRBV4-2	TRBD2	-	TRBJ2-7	TGTGCCAGCAGCCAAGACCATGAGGGGACTAGCGGACGGACCTACGAGCAGTACTTC	CASSQDHEGTSGRTYEQYF
TRBV10-3	-	-	TRBJ1-1	TGTGCCACCAACCGGGAGTTGAACACTGAAGCTTTCTTT	CATNRELNTEAFF
TRBV28	-	-	TRBJ1-1	TGTGCCAGCAGTTTACCCCGTGAGCGTAACACTGAAGCTTTCTTT	CASSLPRERNTEAFF
TRBV5-8	TRBD1	few	TRBJ2-7	TGTGCCAGCAGCTTGAGACAGGGTCCCTACGAGCAGTACTTC	CASSLRQGPYEQYF
TRBV7-3	-	-	TRBJ2-2	TGTGCCAGCAGCCTACCCGACTTGAGGCCGAACACCGGGGAGCTGTTTTTT	CASSLPDLRPNTGELFF
TRBV25-1	-	-	TRBJ2-7	TGTGCCAGCAGAGACCGTAGCGACGACGAGCAGTACTTC	CASRDRSDDEQYF
TRBV14	-	-	TRBJ2-2	TGTGCCAGCAGCCAATACTCCTCCCTAGATGGCGGGGAGCTGTTTTTT	CASSQYSSLDGGELFF
TRBV19	-	-	TRBJ2-2	TGTGCCAGTACTCAGGGTAACACCGGGGAGCTGTTTTTT	CASTQGNTGELFF
TRBV5-6	TRBD2	-	TRBJ2-5	TGTGCCAGCAGCCAGACTAGCGGGAGAGCGGAGACCCAGTACTTC	CASSQTSGRAETQYF
TRBV11-3	TRBD1	-	TRBJ1-1	TGTGCCAGCAGCTTAGCCCCGACAGGGATCCCTGAAGCTTTCTTT	CASSLAPTGIPEAFF
TRBV27	TRBD2	-	TRBJ2-5	TGTGCCAGCAGTTTAGGGCTAGCGGGAGGGTATGCGGAGACCCAGTACTTC	CASSLGLAGGYAETQYF
TRBV14	TRBD1	-	TRBJ2-7	TGTGCCAGCAGCCTCCACAGGGGCCTCGAGCAGTACTTC	CASSLHRGLEQYF
TRBV19	TRBD2	-	TRBJ2-5	TGTGCCAGTAGTATGCTAGCGGGAGGAGGTCCCCTAGAAGAGACCCAGTACTTC	CASSMLAGGGPLEETQYF
TRBV19	-	-	TRBJ2-5	TGTGCCAGTAGTATAGATTGGGCCCTAGGTCGGGAGCAAGAGACCCAGTACTTC	CASSIDWALGREQETQYF
TRBV27	TRBD2	-	TRBJ2-7	TGTGCCAGCAGTTCACTAGCGGGAGGCCCCTCCTACGAGCAGTACTTC	CASSSLAGGPSYEQYF
TRBV28	-	-	TRBJ1-4	TGTGCCAGCAGTTGTGCGGCAACTAATGAAAAACTGTTTTTT	CASSCAATNEKLFF
TRBV9	-	once	TRBJ1-2	TGTGCCAGCAGCGTGTGCAGGGGACCAAAGGAGGACTATGGCTACACCTTC	CASSVCRGPKEDYGYTF
TRBV6-5	-	-	TRBJ1-2	TGTGCCAGCAGTTACTCTGCCCGGGAAATCTATGGCTACACCTTC	CASSYSAREIYGYTF
TRBV4-1	TRBD2	once	TRBJ2-1	TGCGCCAGCAGCCAGGGGAGGGCCCCCTACAATGAGCAGTTCTTC	CASSQGRAPYNEQFF
TRBV5-6	TRBD1	few	TRBJ1-1	TGTGCCAGCAGCTTGGAGGGGGCTAAGGACACTGAAGCTTTCTTT	CASSLEGAKDTEAFF
TRBV27	TRBD2	-	TRBJ2-1	TGTGCCAGCAGTACGCCTAGCGGGAGGGAGAGCAATGAGCAGTTCTTC	CASSTPSGRESNEQFF
TRBV7-6	-	-	TRBJ2-7	TGTGCCAGCAGCTTAGGTTCAGTGGCCTACGAGCAGTACTTC	CASSLGSVAYEQYF
TRBV6-5	TRBD1	-	TRBJ2-2	TGTGCCAGCAGTTTTAGGGACAGGAGGAACACCGGGGAGCTGTTTTTT	CASSFRDRRNTGELFF
TRBV5-1	TRBD1	-	TRBJ1-2	TGCGCCAGCAGCCCTCAAGGTTGGGGACAGAATTATGGCTACACCTTC	CASSPQGWGQNYGYTF
TRBV28	-	-	TRBJ1-5	TGTGCCAGCAGCCCAGGGTTCTATAGCAATCAGCCCCAGCATTTT	CASSPGFYSNQPQHF
TRBV4-1	TRBD2	-	TRBJ2-1	TGCGCCAGCAGCCAAGAAGGACTAGCGGGAGGGCCAAGTAATGAGCAGTTCTTC	CASSQEGLAGGPSNEQFF
TRBV4-2	-	-	TRBJ2-3	TGTGCCAGCAGCGACGGGACTCGTATTGGGGGGGCCACAGATACGCAGTATTTT	CASSDGTRIGGATDTQYF
TRBV18	-	-	TRBJ2-3	TGTGCCAGCTCACCCCCGCGGTCCACAGATACGCAGTATTTT	CASSPPRSTDTQYF
TRBV28	TRBD1	-	TRBJ2-2	TGTGCCAGCAGTCTGGGACAGGGGAACACCGGGGAGCTGTTTTTT	CASSLGQGNTGELFF
TRBV6-1	-	-	TRBJ2-2	TGTGCCAGCAGTGACCGGGGGGAGCTGTTTTTT	CASSDRGELFF
TRBV27	TRBD1	-	TRBJ1-5	TGTGCCAGCAGGGGGACAGGTGATAACGGGCAGCCCCAGCATTTT	CASRGTGDNGQPQHF
TRBV29-1	-	-	TRBJ2-3	TGCAGCGTTGAAGGGGGCTGGACAGATACGCAGTATTTT	CSVEGGWTDTQYF